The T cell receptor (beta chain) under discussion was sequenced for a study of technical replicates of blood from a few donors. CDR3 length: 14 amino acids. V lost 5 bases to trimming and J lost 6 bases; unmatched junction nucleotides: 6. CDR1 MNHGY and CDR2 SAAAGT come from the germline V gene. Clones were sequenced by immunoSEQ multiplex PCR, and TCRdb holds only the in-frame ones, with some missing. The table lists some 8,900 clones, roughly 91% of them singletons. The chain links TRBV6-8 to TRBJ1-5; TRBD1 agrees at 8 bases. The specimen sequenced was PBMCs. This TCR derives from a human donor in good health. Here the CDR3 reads CASSPGGRGQPQHF. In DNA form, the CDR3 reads TGTGCCAGCAGTCCAGGGGGCCGCGGTCAGCCCCAGCATTTT.